These T cell receptor beta chains were read from a single sample in a study of STAT5B mutations in CD4+ large granular lymphocyte leukemia. The protocol was immunoSEQ multiplex PCR, while the TCRdb copy is restricted to in-frame clones and leaves out a portion. The sample records some 30,000 clones, about 82% being singletons. Material: CD4+ T cells from blood buffy coats. These receptors were obtained from a human donor in good health. Both conserved end residues are part of each CDR3. A D gene is named only where the DNA matches it firmly. The listing skips clone size in some rows; elsewhere it reads once, few, many or a size class.

TRBV11-2,.,TRBJ2-2,.,TGTGCCAGCAGCCCCCGCGAAGGGGCTTTCGCCGGGGAGCTGTTTTTT,CASSPREGAFAGELFF
TRBV5-6,.,TRBJ2-1,.,TGTGCCAGCAGCTTGTCCTTATTGGGCAATGAGCAGTTCTTC,CASSLSLLGNEQFF
TRBV28,TRBD2,TRBJ2-7,.,TGTGCCAGCAGTTCCGCGGGAGAAGGGGAGGCCCACGAGCAGTACTTC,CASSSAGEGEAHEQYF
TRBV7-2,.,TRBJ2-2,.,TGTGCCAGCAGCTTAGCTAGTTCCGGGGAGCTGTTTTTT,CASSLASSGELFF
TRBV28,TRBD1,TRBJ2-2,.,TGTGCCAGCATACGCCCAGGGGGCGGCGGGACCGGGGAGCTGTTTTTT,CASIRPGGGGTGELFF
TRBV6-4,.,TRBJ2-1,.,TGTGCCAGCAGTGACGCTCTCGGGAGACAGTTCTTC,CASSDALGRQFF
TRBV18,TRBD2,TRBJ2-7,.,TGTGCCAGCTCACCAATCGGGGGGAACGAGCAGTACTTC,CASSPIGGNEQYF
TRBV2,TRBD1,TRBJ2-4,.,TGTGCCAGCAGTGACCTAGACAGGGGGTCCCAAAACATTCAGTACTTC,CASSDLDRGSQNIQYF
TRBV14,.,TRBJ2-3,.,TGTGCCAGCAGCCAAGTGCTCTCTGTGACAGATACGCAGTATTTT,CASSQVLSVTDTQYF
TRBV28,.,TRBJ1-4,few,TGTGCCAGCAGATTGACAGGCAATGAAAAACTGTTTTTT,CASRLTGNEKLFF